This TCR beta chain appears in the sequencing data of a study of chemoradiotherapy in HPV16-positive cancers. Study details: Functional T-cell assays on two HPV16-positive patients' cells defined candidate HPV-specific clones and common TCR motifs. Findings of the study overall: For HPV16-positive patients, expanding HPV-responsive T cells associated with longer recurrence-free survival. Candidate HPV-specific clones and E7-related TCR motifs grew in tumor during treatment.

Measured with immunoSEQ multiplex PCR; TCRdb has only the in-frame clones, and not every one. Of about 14,000 clones listed, roughly 88% are singletons. Trimming took 4 bases from V and 6 from J, leaving 15 bases between them. Germline assignment: CDR1 LGHNA and CDR2 YSLEER. The CDR3 is made up of 14 amino acids. This clone has a handful of counts. Its antigen is currently unknown. Over chemoradiotherapy, repertoires were sampled more than once. The TCR sequence derives from a human donor with HPV-associated anogenital cancer. The V and J genes are TRBV4-3 and TRBJ1-1; D is undetermined. Sequenced material: blood, taken from a patient who underwent chemoradiotherapy. The DNA of the CDR3 is TGCGCCAGCAGCCTCACGGGGTCGTCCGCTGAAGCTTTCTTT. This gives the protein CASSLTGSSAEAFF.